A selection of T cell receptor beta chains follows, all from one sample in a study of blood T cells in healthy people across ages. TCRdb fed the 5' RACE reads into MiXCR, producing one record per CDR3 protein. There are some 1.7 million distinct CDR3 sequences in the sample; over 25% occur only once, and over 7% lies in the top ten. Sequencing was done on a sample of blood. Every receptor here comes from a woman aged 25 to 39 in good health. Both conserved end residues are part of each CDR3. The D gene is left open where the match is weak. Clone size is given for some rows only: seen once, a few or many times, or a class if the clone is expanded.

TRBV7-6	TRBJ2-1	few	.	CASSRLGNYNEQFF	TGTGCCAGCAGCCGACTCGGTAACTACAATGAGCAGTTCTTC
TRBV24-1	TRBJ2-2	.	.	CATSDTGPNTGELFF	TGTGCCACCAGTGATACTGGCCCGAACACCGGGGAGCTGTTTTTT
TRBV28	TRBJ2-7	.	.	CALRGRYYEQYF	TGTGCCTTGAGAGGGCGTTACTACGAGCAGTACTTC
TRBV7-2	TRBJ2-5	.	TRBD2	CASSFRSGRSQETQYF	TGTGCCAGCAGCTTCCGTAGCGGGAGATCCCAAGAGACCCAGTACTTC
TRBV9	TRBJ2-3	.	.	CASSDPLGAGTWDTQYF	TGTGCCAGCAGCGACCCTCTCGGGGCGGGGACCTGGGATACGCAGTATTTT
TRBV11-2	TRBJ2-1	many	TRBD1	CASSPRTGRSYNEQFF	TGTGCCAGCAGCCCCAGGACAGGCCGTTCCTACAATGAGCAGTTCTTC
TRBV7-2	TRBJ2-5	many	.	CASSLTQLMETQYF	TGTGCCAGCAGCTTAACCCAGCTTATGGAGACCCAGTACTTC
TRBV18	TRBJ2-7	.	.	CASSIGGGLEQYF	TGTGCCAGCTCAATCGGCGGAGGGCTCGAGCAGTACTTC
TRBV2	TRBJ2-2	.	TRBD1	CASKGQHTGELFF	TGTGCCAGCAAGGGACAGCACACCGGGGAGCTGTTTTTT
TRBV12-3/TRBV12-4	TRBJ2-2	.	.	CASRKGTGELFF	TGTGCCAGCAGGAAAGGGACCGGGGAGCTGTTTTTT
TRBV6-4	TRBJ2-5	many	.	CASSPDRRGTQYF	TGTGCCAGCAGTCCAGACAGGCGTGGGACCCAGTACTTC
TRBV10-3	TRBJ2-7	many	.	CAISESEVGEQYF	TGTGCCATCAGTGAGTCGGAGGTTGGCGAGCAGTACTTC
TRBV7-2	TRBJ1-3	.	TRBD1	CASSLGTASGNTIYF	TGTGCCAGCAGCCTTGGGACAGCATCTGGAAACACCATATATTTT